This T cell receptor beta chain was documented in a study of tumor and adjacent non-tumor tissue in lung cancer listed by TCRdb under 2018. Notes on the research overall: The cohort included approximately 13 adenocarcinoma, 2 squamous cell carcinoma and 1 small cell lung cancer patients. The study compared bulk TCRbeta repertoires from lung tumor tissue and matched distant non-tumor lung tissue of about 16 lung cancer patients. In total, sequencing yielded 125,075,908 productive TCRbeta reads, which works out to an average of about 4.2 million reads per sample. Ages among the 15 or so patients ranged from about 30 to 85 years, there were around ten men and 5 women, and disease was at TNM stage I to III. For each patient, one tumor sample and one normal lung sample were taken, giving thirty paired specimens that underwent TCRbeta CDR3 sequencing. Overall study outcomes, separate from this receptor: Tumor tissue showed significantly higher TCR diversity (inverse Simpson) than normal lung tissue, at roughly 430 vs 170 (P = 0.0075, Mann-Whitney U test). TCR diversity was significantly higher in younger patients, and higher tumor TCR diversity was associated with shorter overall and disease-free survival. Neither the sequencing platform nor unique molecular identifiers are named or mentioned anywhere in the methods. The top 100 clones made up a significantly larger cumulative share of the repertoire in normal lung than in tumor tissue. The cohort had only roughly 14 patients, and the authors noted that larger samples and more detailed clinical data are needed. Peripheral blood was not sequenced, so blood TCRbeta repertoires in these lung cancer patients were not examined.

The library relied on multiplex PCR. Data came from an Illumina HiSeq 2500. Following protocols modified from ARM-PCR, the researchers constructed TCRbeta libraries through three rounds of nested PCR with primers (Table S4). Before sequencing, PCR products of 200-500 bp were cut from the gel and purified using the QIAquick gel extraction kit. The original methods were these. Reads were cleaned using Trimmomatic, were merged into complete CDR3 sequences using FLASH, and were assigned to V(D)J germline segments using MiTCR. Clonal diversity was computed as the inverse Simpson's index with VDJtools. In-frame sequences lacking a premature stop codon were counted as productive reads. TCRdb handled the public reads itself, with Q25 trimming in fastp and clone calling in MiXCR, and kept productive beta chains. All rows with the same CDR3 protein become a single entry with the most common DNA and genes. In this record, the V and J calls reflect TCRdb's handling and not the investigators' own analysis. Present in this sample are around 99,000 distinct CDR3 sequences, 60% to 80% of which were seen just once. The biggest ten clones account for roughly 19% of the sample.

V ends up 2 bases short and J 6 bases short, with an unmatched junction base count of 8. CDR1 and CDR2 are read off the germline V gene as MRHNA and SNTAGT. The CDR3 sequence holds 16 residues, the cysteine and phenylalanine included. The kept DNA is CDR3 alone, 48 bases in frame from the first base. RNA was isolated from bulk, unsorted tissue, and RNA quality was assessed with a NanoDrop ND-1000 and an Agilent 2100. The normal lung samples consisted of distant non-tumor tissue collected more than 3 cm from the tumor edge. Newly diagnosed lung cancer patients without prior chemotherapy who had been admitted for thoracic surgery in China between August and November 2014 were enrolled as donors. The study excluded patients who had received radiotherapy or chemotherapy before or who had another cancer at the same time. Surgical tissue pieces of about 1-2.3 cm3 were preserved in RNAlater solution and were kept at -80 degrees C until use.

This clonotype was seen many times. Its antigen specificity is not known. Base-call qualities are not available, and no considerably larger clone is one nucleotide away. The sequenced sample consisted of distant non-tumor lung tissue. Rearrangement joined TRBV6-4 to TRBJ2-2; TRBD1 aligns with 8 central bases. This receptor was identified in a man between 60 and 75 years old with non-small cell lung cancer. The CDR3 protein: CASSDAPDRGAGELFF. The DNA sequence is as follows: TGTGCCAGCAGTGACGCCCCCGACAGGGGCGCCGGGGAGCTGTTTTTT.